A selection of T cell receptor beta chains follows, all from one sample in a study of metastatic and nonmetastatic thyroid tumors. TCRdb reassembled clones from the PCR reads with MiXCR. The sample includes 21,000 or so clones, about 30% of them seen just once. The specimen sequenced was blood. The receptors shown here come from a female donor with papillary thyroid cancer or a benign thyroid nodule (not recorded which). Some clones in this sample may be carry-over from other donors' samples. CDR3s include the opening cysteine and the closing phenylalanine or tryptophan. Fields, in order: clone size, V gene, D gene, J gene, CDR3 protein, CDR3 DNA. The D gene is left open where the match is weak. Clone size is given for some rows only: seen once, a few or many times, or a class if the clone is expanded.

clone_size: many; v_call: TRBV11-2; d_call: .; j_call: TRBJ1-1; cdr3_aa: CASSFVDGNTEAFF; cdr3_nt: TGTGCCAGCAGCTTTGTGGACGGTAACACTGAAGCTTTCTTT
clone_size: medium-sized; v_call: TRBV7-2; d_call: TRBD2; j_call: TRBJ2-2; cdr3_aa: CASSGGLAGGLRGTGELFF; cdr3_nt: TGTGCCAGCAGCGGGGGACTAGCGGGGGGCCTTCGGGGCACCGGGGAGCTGTTTTTT
clone_size: .; v_call: TRBV20-1; d_call: TRBD1; j_call: TRBJ1-1; cdr3_aa: CSASWGQGNEAFF; cdr3_nt: TGCAGTGCTAGTTGGGGACAGGGTAATGAAGCTTTCTTT
clone_size: .; v_call: TRBV28; d_call: .; j_call: TRBJ2-7; cdr3_aa: CASSLLSYDQYF; cdr3_nt: TGCGCCAGCAGTTTACTCTCCTACGACCAGTACTTC
clone_size: medium-sized; v_call: TRBV7-2; d_call: TRBD2; j_call: TRBJ2-7; cdr3_aa: CASSRTSGSTHGYEQYF; cdr3_nt: TGTGCCAGCAGCCGGACTAGCGGGAGCACACATGGGTACGAGCAGTACTTC
clone_size: many; v_call: TRBV29-1; d_call: TRBD1; j_call: TRBJ1-1; cdr3_aa: CSVGGRTGHSFF; cdr3_nt: TGCAGCGTTGGGGGGAGGACAGGGCATTCTTTCTTT
clone_size: many; v_call: TRBV5-1; d_call: .; j_call: TRBJ1-1; cdr3_aa: CASSKDMNTEAFF; cdr3_nt: TGCGCCAGCAGCAAAGACATGAACACTGAAGCTTTCTTT
clone_size: many; v_call: TRBV6-5; d_call: .; j_call: TRBJ1-2; cdr3_aa: CASSYSRQANYGYTF; cdr3_nt: TGTGCCAGCAGTTACTCTCGACAGGCTAACTATGGCTACACCTTC
clone_size: medium-sized; v_call: TRBV19; d_call: .; j_call: TRBJ1-2; cdr3_aa: CASSILPAYYGYTF; cdr3_nt: TGTGCCAGTAGTATTCTGCCGGCATACTATGGCTACACCTTC
clone_size: .; v_call: TRBV24-1; d_call: TRBD2; j_call: TRBJ2-1; cdr3_aa: CATGGTSGRSEQFF; cdr3_nt: TGTGCCACTGGAGGGACTAGCGGGAGGAGTGAGCAGTTCTTC
clone_size: many; v_call: TRBV5-1; d_call: TRBD1; j_call: TRBJ2-1; cdr3_aa: CASSLEGTDYNEQFF; cdr3_nt: TGCGCCAGCAGCTTGGAGGGGACAGACTACAATGAGCAGTTCTTC
clone_size: many; v_call: TRBV29-1; d_call: .; j_call: TRBJ1-1; cdr3_aa: CSALYSTGYEAFF; cdr3_nt: TGCAGCGCCTTGTACAGTACAGGGTATGAAGCTTTCTTT
clone_size: once; v_call: TRBV30; d_call: TRBD1; j_call: TRBJ1-1; cdr3_aa: CAWQTGGRLTEAFF; cdr3_nt: TGTGCCTGGCAGACAGGGGGGAGACTCACTGAAGCTTTCTTT
clone_size: medium-sized; v_call: TRBV5-1; d_call: TRBD1; j_call: TRBJ2-7; cdr3_aa: CASTRDRGNYEQYF; cdr3_nt: TGCGCCAGCACCCGGGACAGGGGGAACTACGAGCAGTACTTC
clone_size: many; v_call: TRBV28; d_call: .; j_call: TRBJ1-1; cdr3_aa: CASTIDRIRMNTEAFF; cdr3_nt: TGTGCCAGCACTATAGACCGCATCAGAATGAACACTGAAGCTTTCTTT
clone_size: many; v_call: TRBV7-9; d_call: TRBD1; j_call: TRBJ1-5; cdr3_aa: CASSLGQGVGQPQHF; cdr3_nt: TGTGCCAGCAGCTTGGGACAGGGAGTAGGTCAGCCCCAGCATTTT
clone_size: few; v_call: TRBV6-1; d_call: .; j_call: TRBJ2-2; cdr3_aa: CASSQLETGELFF; cdr3_nt: TGTGCCAGCAGTCAACTAGAAACCGGGGAGCTGTTTTTT
clone_size: .; v_call: TRBV6-1; d_call: TRBD1; j_call: TRBJ2-2; cdr3_aa: CASSDTGVGELFF; cdr3_nt: TGTGCCAGCAGTGATACAGGGGTCGGGGAGCTGTTTTTT
clone_size: medium-sized; v_call: TRBV20-1; d_call: .; j_call: TRBJ2-1; cdr3_aa: CSLSRGVMEQFF; cdr3_nt: TGCAGCTTGTCGCGGGGAGTAATGGAGCAGTTCTTC
clone_size: .; v_call: TRBV5-5; d_call: TRBD2; j_call: TRBJ2-1; cdr3_aa: CASSLGAGASNEQFF; cdr3_nt: TGTGCCAGCAGCTTGGGGGCGGGAGCTTCCAATGAGCAGTTCTTC
clone_size: many; v_call: TRBV10-3; d_call: .; j_call: TRBJ1-5; cdr3_aa: CAISERGDPQPQHF; cdr3_nt: TGTGCCATCAGTGAGAGGGGGGACCCTCAGCCCCAGCATTTT
clone_size: .; v_call: TRBV25-1; d_call: .; j_call: TRBJ1-1; cdr3_aa: CASSEGDLSNTEAFF; cdr3_nt: TGTGCCAGCAGTGAGGGTGACCTATCGAACACTGAAGCTTTCTTT
clone_size: many; v_call: TRBV6-1; d_call: TRBD1; j_call: TRBJ2-3; cdr3_aa: CASKKGAKDTQYF; cdr3_nt: TGTGCCAGCAAGAAGGGGGCGAAAGATACGCAGTATTTT
clone_size: once; v_call: TRBV30; d_call: .; j_call: TRBJ1-1; cdr3_aa: CAWTRTVGTEAFF; cdr3_nt: TGTGCCTGGACGAGGACAGTGGGGACTGAAGCTTTCTTT
clone_size: many; v_call: TRBV20-1; d_call: .; j_call: TRBJ2-1; cdr3_aa: CSARGRSSYNEQFF; cdr3_nt: TGCAGTGCTAGAGGGAGGAGCTCCTACAATGAGCAGTTCTTC
clone_size: once; v_call: TRBV10-2; d_call: TRBD1; j_call: TRBJ2-5; cdr3_aa: CASSLGTAYETQYF; cdr3_nt: TGCGCCAGCAGTTTGGGGACAGCGTACGAGACCCAGTACTTC
clone_size: many; v_call: TRBV6-2/TRBV6-3; d_call: TRBD2; j_call: TRBJ2-3; cdr3_aa: CASRPSAGGLSDTQYF; cdr3_nt: TGTGCCAGCAGACCAAGCGCGGGAGGGCTTTCAGATACGCAGTATTTT
clone_size: few; v_call: TRBV30; d_call: .; j_call: TRBJ1-4; cdr3_aa: CAWSVGRINEKLFF; cdr3_nt: TGTGCCTGGAGTGTAGGTCGAATTAATGAAAAACTGTTTTTT
clone_size: .; v_call: TRBV5-8; d_call: .; j_call: TRBJ2-5; cdr3_aa: CASSPLAPVSQETQYF; cdr3_nt: TGTGCCAGCAGCCCACTGGCCCCGGTTAGTCAAGAGACCCAGTACTTC
clone_size: .; v_call: TRBV13; d_call: TRBD1; j_call: TRBJ2-5; cdr3_aa: CARRSGQGEETQYF; cdr3_nt: TGTGCCAGACGCTCGGGACAGGGGGAAGAGACCCAGTACTTC
clone_size: .; v_call: TRBV4-1; d_call: .; j_call: TRBJ1-5; cdr3_aa: CASSQLGLVDNQPQHF; cdr3_nt: TGCGCCAGCAGCCAACTTGGATTGGTGGACAATCAGCCCCAGCATTTT
clone_size: many; v_call: TRBV5-8; d_call: TRBD1; j_call: TRBJ1-4; cdr3_aa: CASSRGQGGANEKLFF; cdr3_nt: TGTGCCAGCAGCCGAGGACAGGGGGGGGCTAATGAAAAACTGTTTTTT
clone_size: many; v_call: TRBV3-1; d_call: .; j_call: TRBJ2-3; cdr3_aa: CASSQTGTSTDTQYF; cdr3_nt: TGTGCCAGCAGCCAAACGGGGACTAGCACAGATACGCAGTATTTT
clone_size: medium-sized; v_call: TRBV20-1; d_call: .; j_call: TRBJ1-5; cdr3_aa: CSATDDKGNQPQHF; cdr3_nt: TGCAGTGCCACAGACGACAAGGGCAATCAGCCCCAGCATTTT
clone_size: .; v_call: TRBV6-5; d_call: TRBD1; j_call: TRBJ1-6; cdr3_aa: CASSLSGTGISPLHF; cdr3_nt: TGTGCCAGCAGTTTATCCGGGACAGGGATTTCACCCCTCCACTTT
clone_size: few; v_call: TRBV6-2/TRBV6-3; d_call: .; j_call: TRBJ2-5; cdr3_aa: CASTIKGYQETQYF; cdr3_nt: TGTGCCAGCACCATTAAAGGGTACCAAGAGACCCAGTACTTC
clone_size: many; v_call: TRBV5-8; d_call: .; j_call: TRBJ1-1; cdr3_aa: CASSRDYTEAFF; cdr3_nt: TGTGCCAGCAGCAGAGATTACACTGAAGCTTTCTTT
clone_size: many; v_call: TRBV19; d_call: .; j_call: TRBJ2-5; cdr3_aa: CASSIGGVETQYF; cdr3_nt: TGTGCCAGTAGTATTGGGGGCGTAGAGACCCAGTACTTC
clone_size: .; v_call: TRBV20-1; d_call: .; j_call: TRBJ2-7; cdr3_aa: CSARDVSVEREQDF; cdr3_nt: TGCAGTGCTAGAGATGTGTCGGTAGAACGGGAGCAGGACTTC
clone_size: many; v_call: TRBV3-1; d_call: TRBD2; j_call: TRBJ2-3; cdr3_aa: CASSQAFGSGGRTDTQYF; cdr3_nt: TGTGCCAGCAGCCAAGCGTTTGGGAGCGGGGGGCGCACAGATACGCAGTATTTT
clone_size: .; v_call: TRBV20-1; d_call: TRBD2; j_call: TRBJ2-2; cdr3_aa: CSAREAGRDTGELFF; cdr3_nt: TGCAGTGCTAGAGAGGCGGGGAGGGACACCGGGGAGCTGTTTTTT
clone_size: .; v_call: TRBV4-3; d_call: TRBD2; j_call: TRBJ2-7; cdr3_aa: CASSHTSGITYEQYF; cdr3_nt: TGCGCCAGCAGCCATACTAGCGGGATTACCTACGAGCAGTACTTC
clone_size: many; v_call: TRBV12-3/TRBV12-4; d_call: .; j_call: TRBJ1-6; cdr3_aa: CASSLYGIPLHF; cdr3_nt: TGTGCCAGCAGTTTGTATGGAATTCCCCTCCACTTT
clone_size: .; v_call: TRBV20-1; d_call: TRBD1; j_call: TRBJ1-6; cdr3_aa: CRAHQGAYNSHLHF; cdr3_nt: TGCAGGGCCCACCAGGGGGCCTATAATTCACACCTCCACTTT
clone_size: many; v_call: TRBV19; d_call: .; j_call: TRBJ1-2; cdr3_aa: CASTLGVYGYTF; cdr3_nt: TGTGCCAGTACCCTGGGGGTCTATGGCTACACCTTC
clone_size: .; v_call: TRBV20-1; d_call: .; j_call: TRBJ2-7; cdr3_aa: CSAAPTGTYEQYF; cdr3_nt: TGCAGTGCCGCGCCGACAGGAACCTACGAGCAGTACTTC
clone_size: many; v_call: TRBV10-3; d_call: TRBD1; j_call: TRBJ1-1; cdr3_aa: CAIGADRGNTEAFF; cdr3_nt: TGTGCCATCGGGGCGGACAGGGGCAACACTGAAGCTTTCTTT
clone_size: once; v_call: TRBV4-1; d_call: .; j_call: TRBJ2-3; cdr3_aa: CASSQARGHTQYF; cdr3_nt: TGCGCCAGCAGCCAAGCTCGAGGGCATACGCAGTATTTT
clone_size: .; v_call: TRBV6-2/TRBV6-3; d_call: .; j_call: TRBJ1-5; cdr3_aa: CASSSRAGLYNQPQHF; cdr3_nt: TGTGCCAGCAGTTCCCGGGCAGGGCTATACAATCAGCCCCAGCATTTT
clone_size: .; v_call: TRBV7-9; d_call: .; j_call: TRBJ1-1; cdr3_aa: CASSRSGWGGTEAFF; cdr3_nt: TGTGCCAGCAGCCGGAGCGGATGGGGGGGCACTGAAGCTTTCTTT
clone_size: many; v_call: TRBV4-3; d_call: .; j_call: TRBJ1-6; cdr3_aa: CASSLALYNSPLHF; cdr3_nt: TGCGCCAGCAGCTTGGCACTCTATAATTCACCCCTCCACTTT
clone_size: many; v_call: TRBV5-6; d_call: .; j_call: TRBJ2-1; cdr3_aa: CASSLVAPQDEQFF; cdr3_nt: TGTGCCAGCAGCTTGGTGGCTCCTCAGGATGAGCAGTTCTTC
clone_size: many; v_call: TRBV7-9; d_call: .; j_call: TRBJ2-5; cdr3_aa: CASSQRDFRQETQYF; cdr3_nt: TGTGCCAGCAGCCAAAGGGACTTCAGACAAGAGACCCAGTACTTC
clone_size: medium-sized; v_call: TRBV2; d_call: TRBD2; j_call: TRBJ2-7; cdr3_aa: CASSEGGGSSYEQYF; cdr3_nt: TGTGCCAGCAGTGAAGGCGGCGGGAGCTCCTACGAGCAGTACTTC
clone_size: many; v_call: TRBV3-1; d_call: .; j_call: TRBJ1-4; cdr3_aa: CASSLNPLGEKLFF; cdr3_nt: TGTGCCAGCAGCCTCAACCCGTTGGGGGAAAAACTGTTTTTT